These 8 T cell receptor beta chains share one sample of origin, sequenced in a study of human T cells and chemical hapten exposure. One entry per CDR3 protein, called by TCRdb with MiXCR from the RACE reads. This sample has a few hundred thousand distinct CDR3 sequences, with about 9% found just once. Time point here: pre-sensitization, week 0. Described treatment: therapeutic diphenylcyclopropenone sensitization with weekly scalp DPC. This specimen was whole blood, taken in connection with sensitization to the hapten diphenylcyclopropenone (DPC). All receptors come from a woman aged 35 to 49 with alopecia areata. Some clones in this sample may be carry-over from other donors' samples.

The J gene is TRBJ2-5, the V gene TRBV5-1; 7 bases line up with TRBD1. CDR1 SGHRS and CDR2 YFSETQ come from the germline V gene. The length of the CDR3 is 15 residues. V was pared by 4 bases and J by 5 bases, with 11 bases of the junction left unmatched. The CDR3 bases are TGCGCCAGCAGCGGATCCGGGACAGCGGTCGAGACCCAGTACTTC. Amino acids: CASSGSGTAVETQYF.

The genes are TRBV29-1 and TRBJ2-1; D might be TRBD2 (6 bases). Germline loops: CDR1 SQVTM, CDR2 ANQGSEA. V was shortened by 8 bases and J by 4 bases, with 15 bases between the two germline ends. The length of the CDR3 is 13 residues. As DNA, the CDR3 is TGCAGCACCACCGGGACTGATTACAATGAGCAGTTCTTC. The encoded protein is CSTTGTDYNEQFF.

The chain combines TRBV18 with TRBJ2-1; 11 bases fit TRBD2. This CDR3 is built from 13 residues. From germline, CDR1 is KGHSH and CDR2 LQKENI. Trimming removed 7 bases from V and 8 bases from J; junction bases left unmatched: 4. CDR3 sequence reads: CASLTSGVDEQFF. CDR3 in DNA: TGTGCCAGCTTGACTAGCGGGGTAGATGAGCAGTTCTTC.

Comment on this clonotype: Since a much larger clone is just one base distant, this may be a read error. This chain links TRBV29-1 with TRBJ2-4; D is unclear. The CDR3 covers 16 residues. The germline V gene has CDR1 SQVTM and CDR2 ANQGSEA. Trimming took off 0 bases at V and 0 bases at J, with 12 bases between the two ends. The CDR3 bases are TGCAGCGTTGAAGATCGGGCAAGCCTAGCCAAAAACATTCAGTACTTC. Translated, it gives CSVEDRASLAKNIQYF.

This clonotype was counted a few times. The gene calls are TRBV6-5 and TRBJ1-2; D not certain. The germline V gene has CDR1 MNHEY and CDR2 SVGAGI. This CDR3 spans 13 amino acids. V shed 6 bases and J shed 5 bases, with 13 bases lying between them. The CDR3 DNA sequence: TGTGCCAGCAGAAGTCCCGTCACTTATGGCTACACCTTC. It yields the protein CASRSPVTYGYTF.

This clonotype was found a few times. J is TRBJ2-3 and V is TRBV29-1; D is unclear. Germline values: CDR1 SQVTM, CDR2 ANQGSEA. V was pared by 7 bases and J by 3 bases, with 5 bases between. This CDR3 has 10 amino acids. CDR3 coding DNA: TGCAGCGGGGGAACAGATACGCAGTATTTT. Amino acids: CSGGTDTQYF.

This rearrangement joins TRBV18 to TRBJ1-1; 9 bases align to TRBD1. V lost 1 base to trimming and J lost 0 bases; unmatched junction nucleotides: 3. The germline CDR1 and CDR2 sequences are KGHSH and LQKENI. This CDR3 comprises 16 residues. The CDR3 region is CASSPRQGDLNTEAFF. The CDR3 DNA sequence: TGTGCCAGCTCACCACGACAGGGGGACTTGAACACTGAAGCTTTCTTT.

This clonotype was seen more than once but under ten times. This chain joins TRBV4-3 and TRBJ2-7, with D perhaps matching TRBD2 (6 bases). The CDR3 is 14 amino acids. V dropped 4 bases and J dropped 2 bases, with 12 bases sitting between them. Per the germline V gene, CDR1 is LGHNA and CDR2 is YSLEER. CDR3 region: CASSREEGPYEQYF. The CDR3, as DNA: TGCGCCAGCAGCCGGGAGGAGGGACCCTACGAGCAGTACTTC.